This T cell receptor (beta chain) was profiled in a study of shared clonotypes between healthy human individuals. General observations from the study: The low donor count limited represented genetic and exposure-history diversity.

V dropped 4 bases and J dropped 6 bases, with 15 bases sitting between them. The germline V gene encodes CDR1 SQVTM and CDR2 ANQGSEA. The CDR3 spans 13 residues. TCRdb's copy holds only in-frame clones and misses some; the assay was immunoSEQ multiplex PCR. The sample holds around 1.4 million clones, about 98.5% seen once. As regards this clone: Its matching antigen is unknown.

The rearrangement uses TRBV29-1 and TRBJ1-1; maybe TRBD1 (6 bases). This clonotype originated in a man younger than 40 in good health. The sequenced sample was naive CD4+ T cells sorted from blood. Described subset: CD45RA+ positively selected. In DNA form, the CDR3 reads TGCAGCGTTGTAAGTTTGGGGGCACCTGAAGCTTTCTTT. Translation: CSVVSLGAPEAFF.